The clone carrying this TCR beta chain was seen only once. Antigen: not known. The sample originates from a study of OX40 agonist ivuxolimab in advanced cancers. About the research overall: Patients received ivuxolimab, an intravenous treatment, every 2 weeks at 0.01 to 10 mg/kg.

Using immunoSEQ multiplex PCR, the repertoire was profiled, and TCRdb retains in-frame clones only, with some absent. Of around 70,000 clones in the sample, less than 90% were seen once. Findings and caveats of the study: Among the lowest peripheral clonal expansion occurred in 0.1-3.0 mg/kg partial responders. At 0.1 to 3.0 mg/kg, clonal expansion of CD4+ and CD8+ blood T cells had occurred by week 6.

The CDR3 totals 17 residues. The germline V gene has CDR1 MNHEY and CDR2 SMNVEV (reference sequence). The V end was cut by 2 bases, the J end by 4 bases, with 17 bases between. The rearrangement joins TRBV27 to TRBJ2-2, with D perhaps given as TRBD1 or TRBD2 (6 bases each). The TCR sequence derives from an adult with an advanced solid tumor such as melanoma, head and neck, liver or kidney cancer. Sample: CD4+ or CD8+ T cells sorted from blood, taken in a trial of the OX40 agonist ivuxolimab. The CDR3 here is CASSLGGPRVGTGELFF. The CDR3 DNA follows: TGTGCCAGCAGTTTAGGGGGGCCGCGGGTAGGCACCGGGGAGCTGTTTTTT.